This T cell receptor (beta chain) derives from a study of cytomegalovirus exposure and HLA in healthy donors. General study results and limits: Associated with cytomegalovirus, according to the listing, were some 150 TCR beta chains.

Use of 60 Vbeta and 13 Jbeta primers characterized the PCR. Libraries were prepared by immunoSEQ multiplex PCR; TCRdb keeps only in-frame clonotypes and omits some of them. The sample consists of around 280,000 clones, roughly 90% of them appearing once. Concerning this clone: As yet, its antigen is unknown.

This receptor was identified in a woman between 18 and 29 years old in good health and CMV-seronegative. The sequenced material came from PBMCs.

The CDR3 protein is CASSPGQAENTIYF. The CDR3 DNA follows: TGTGCCAGCTCACCAGGGCAGGCTGAAAACACCATATATTTT. This sequence joins TRBV18 and TRBJ1-3, with D hard to call. Germline V gives CDR1 KGHSH, CDR2 LQKENI. CDR3 length: 14 amino acids. Deletions cut 2 bases from V and 6 bases from J, with 11 bases between.